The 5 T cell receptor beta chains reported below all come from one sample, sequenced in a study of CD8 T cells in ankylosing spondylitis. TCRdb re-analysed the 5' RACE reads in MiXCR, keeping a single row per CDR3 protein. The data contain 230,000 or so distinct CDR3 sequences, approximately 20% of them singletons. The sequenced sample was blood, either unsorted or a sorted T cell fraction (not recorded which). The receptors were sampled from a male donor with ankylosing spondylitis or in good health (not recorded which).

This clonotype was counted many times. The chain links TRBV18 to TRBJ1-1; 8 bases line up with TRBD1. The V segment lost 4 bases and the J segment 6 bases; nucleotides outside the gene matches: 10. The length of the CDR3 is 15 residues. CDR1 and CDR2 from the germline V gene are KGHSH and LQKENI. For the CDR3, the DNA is TGTGCCAGCTCACGCTTAGACAGGGGTACCGCTGAAGCTTTCTTT. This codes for CASSRLDRGTAEAFF.

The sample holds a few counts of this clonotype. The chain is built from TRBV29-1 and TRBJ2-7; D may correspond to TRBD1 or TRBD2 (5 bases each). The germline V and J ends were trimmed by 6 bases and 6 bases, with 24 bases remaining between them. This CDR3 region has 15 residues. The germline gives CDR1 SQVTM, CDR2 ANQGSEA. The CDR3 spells CSVAWAGTAGGEQYF. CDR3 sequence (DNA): TGCAGCGTAGCCTGGGCGGGTACGGCTGGGGGCGAGCAGTACTTC.

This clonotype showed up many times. The CDR3 DNA reads TGTGCCACCAGTCCCGGGTGCGGGCGCTTTGAATGCTACAATGAGCAGTTCTTC. It yields the protein CATSPGCGRFECYNEQFF. The rearrangement uses TRBV24-1 and TRBJ2-1; TRBD2 is a possible D gene (5 bases). Deletions cut 6 bases from V and 3 bases from J, with 23 bases between. Germline CDR1 and CDR2: KGHDR and SFDVKD. This CDR3 contains 18 residues.

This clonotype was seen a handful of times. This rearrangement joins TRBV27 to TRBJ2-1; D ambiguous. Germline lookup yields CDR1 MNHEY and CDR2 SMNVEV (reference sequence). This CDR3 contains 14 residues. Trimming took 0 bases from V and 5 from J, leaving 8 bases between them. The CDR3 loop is CASSLSGINNEQFF. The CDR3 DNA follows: TGTGCCAGCAGTTTATCGGGAATAAACAATGAGCAGTTCTTC.

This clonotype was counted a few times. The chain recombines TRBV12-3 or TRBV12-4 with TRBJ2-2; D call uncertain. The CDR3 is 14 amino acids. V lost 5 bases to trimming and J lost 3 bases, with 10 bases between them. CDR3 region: CASSVGAYTGELFF. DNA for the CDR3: TGTGCCAGCAGTGTAGGCGCCTACACCGGGGAGCTGTTTTTT.